This entry lists 24 T cell receptor beta chains sequenced from one sample in a study of blood T cell repertoires in COVID-19 (dated by TCRdb to 2020 to 2021). Library generation was performed with the immunoSEQ multiplex PCR assay. TCRdb provides this immuneACCESS table in a form limited to in-frame rearrangements. Some clones are lacking; in checked studies, under half of them reflect an unresolved V gene, and why the rest are absent is not known. Within this sample are 220,000 or so clones, with around 90% of them counted one time only. About 6.3% of the sample comes from the top ten. Sequencing input: peripheral blood. Every receptor here comes from a man aged 55 to 70 who had recovered from COVID-19.

V gene TRBV10-3 combines with J gene TRBJ2-5, with 11 bases identical to TRBD2. The V gene end was trimmed by 3 bases and the J gene end by 3 bases; junction bases not matched to a gene: 9. Germline CDR1 is ENHRY and CDR2 is SYGVKD. The CDR3 contains 17 residues. CDR3 DNA: TGTGCCATCAGTGAAGGAGGGGCTAGCGGGGGGAAAGAGACCCAGTACTTC. This gives the protein CAISEGGASGGKETQYF.

V usage is TRBV28 and J usage is TRBJ1-5, with 7 bases that match TRBD1. The CDR3 runs 12 residues. Germline V gene data show CDR1 as MDHEN and CDR2 as SYDVKM. The V segment lost 7 bases and the J segment 4 bases; nucleotides outside the gene matches: 1. CDR3 loop: CASIRGNQPQHF. DNA for the CDR3: TGTGCCAGCATCAGGGGGAATCAGCCCCAGCATTTT.

The rearrangement joins TRBV9 to TRBJ2-1; D not resolved. CDR1 and CDR2 (germline): SGDLS, YYNGEE. This CDR3 has 12 residues. Trimming stripped 4 bases from V and 15 bases from J, with 17 bases between. CDR3 DNA sequence: TGTGCCAGCAGCCCCCACCCATTCCTATGGTTCTTC. The encoded protein is CASSPHPFLWFF.

V and J are TRBV19 and TRBJ2-2; TRBD1 agrees at 7 bases. Germline lookup yields CDR1 LNHDA and CDR2 SQIVND (reference sequence). Germline trimming cut 4 bases from V and 4 bases from J; bases unmatched to any gene: 6. This CDR3 is built from 15 residues. For the CDR3, the DNA is TGTGCCAGTAGTAAGGGACAGCCAAGCACCGGGGAGCTGTTTTTT. Residues: CASSKGQPSTGELFF.

The V and J genes are TRBV24-1 and TRBJ1-3; D not resolved. V shed 3 bases and J shed 2 bases, with 10 bases lying between them. This CDR3 has 15 amino acids. The V gene's germline CDR1 is KGHDR and CDR2 SFDVKD. This chain's CDR3 is CATSDPGKAGNTIYF. CDR3 sequence (DNA): TGTGCCACCAGTGATCCGGGAAAGGCTGGAAACACCATATATTTT.

This sequence joins TRBV28 and TRBJ2-3; D is unresolved. Trimming shortened V by 4 bases and J by 3 bases, and 8 bases separated the two germline ends. This CDR3 has 13 residues. CDR1 MDHEN and CDR2 SYDVKM come from the germline V gene. CDR3 residues: CASSSPRTDTQYF. The CDR3 DNA is TGTGCCAGCAGTTCTCCCAGGACAGATACGCAGTATTTT.

This chain uses TRBV13 with TRBJ2-3, with D possibly being TRBD2 (6 bases). Germline CDR1 and CDR2: PRHDT and FYEKMQ (reference sequence). V lost 6 bases and J lost 2, with 18 bases in between. This CDR3 region has 16 residues. CDR3 residues: CASRGTGGSTTDTQYF. DNA of the CDR3: TGTGCCAGCAGGGGTACCGGAGGGTCCACCACAGATACGCAGTATTTT.

The chain uses TRBV7-8 and TRBJ2-7; perhaps TRBD2 as D (5 bases). Per germline, CDR1 SGHVS and CDR2 FQNEAQ. This CDR3 has 13 residues. Trimming took off 5 bases at V and 4 bases at J, with 12 bases between the two ends. This chain's CDR3 is CASSTGLTYEQYF. CDR3 nucleotides: TGTGCCAGCAGCACCGGACTCACTTACGAGCAGTACTTC.

The V gene is TRBV19, the J gene TRBJ2-7; D perhaps matches TRBD2 (6 bases). The length of the CDR3 is 14 residues. CDR1 and CDR2 (germline): LNHDA, SQIVND (reference sequence). The V end lost 7 bases, the J end lost 0 bases, and 13 bases lay between the germline ends. The CDR3 nucleotides read TGTGCCAGTACCCCCGTGGGGGGCTCCTACGAGCAGTACTTC. Protein product: CASTPVGGSYEQYF.

V is TRBV11-2 and J is TRBJ2-3; TRBD2 agrees at 8 bases. The CDR3 sequence is 14 residues long. Germline-derived CDR1 and CDR2 are SGHAT and FQNNGV. V was clipped by 1 base and J by 5 bases; unmatched bases: 2. The CDR3 nucleotides read TGTGCCAGCAGCTTAGTTCTAGCGGGAGATACGCAGTATTTT. This sequence encodes CASSLVLAGDTQYF.

The J gene is TRBJ1-6, the V gene TRBV28; D unclear. Germline CDR1 reads MDHEN; CDR2 reads SYDVKM. This CDR3 has 16 amino acids. Trimming pared 2 bases from V and 7 bases from J, leaving 15 bases between. For the CDR3, the DNA is TGTGCCAGCAGTTTACTGAGGGAAGAATGGAATTCACCCCTCCACTTT. This sequence encodes CASSLLREEWNSPLHF.

CDR3 amino acids: CASSPQGANTIYF. The CDR3 DNA reads as TGTGCCAGCAGCCCTCAGGGGGCGAACACCATATATTTT. This chain uses TRBV7-9 with TRBJ1-3, with 8 nucleotides matching TRBD1. V lost 5 bases and J lost 7; bases outside the gene matches: 4. This CDR3 is 13 amino acids long. Per the germline V gene, CDR1 is SEHNR and CDR2 is FQNEAQ (reference sequence).

The chain is built from TRBV6-5 and TRBJ1-1; 8 bases are shared with TRBD1. V shed 2 bases and J 5 bases; nucleotides not matched to a gene: 4. Germline-derived CDR1 and CDR2 are MNHEY and SVGAGI. This CDR3 has 14 amino acids. CDR3 residues: CASSYGQGRTEAFF. In DNA form, the CDR3 reads TGTGCCAGCAGTTACGGACAGGGAAGGACTGAAGCTTTCTTT.

With regard to this clone: The sample contains more than one DNA sequence encoding this CDR3. CDR3 bases: TGCAGTGCTACGGGAAATGAGCAGTTCTTC. It specifies CSATGNEQFF. This rearrangement joins TRBV20-1 to TRBJ2-1; TRBD2 might be the D (5 bases). V gave up 4 bases and J gave up 7 bases, with 5 bases separating them. CDR1 and CDR2 (germline): DFQATT, SNEGSKA (reference sequence). The CDR3 is 10 amino acids.

This rearrangement joins TRBV6-5 to TRBJ2-1, with 9 bases that match TRBD2. The length of the CDR3 is 15 residues. CDR1 is MNHEY and CDR2 is SVGAGI in the germline V gene. The V gene end was trimmed by 6 bases and the J gene end by 7 bases; junction bases not matched to a gene: 10. CDR3 residues: CASRGAGGGVNEQFF. The CDR3, as DNA: TGTGCCAGCAGAGGGGCGGGAGGGGGAGTTAATGAGCAGTTCTTC.

The chain links TRBV19 to TRBJ2-3, with D possibly TRBD2 on 6 matching bases. The CDR3 is 16 amino acids. V was cut by 5 bases and J by 1 base, with 16 bases left in between. Germline V gives CDR1 LNHDA, CDR2 SQIVND (reference sequence). Here the CDR3 reads CASSSELAVRTDTQYF. As DNA, the CDR3 is TGTGCCAGTAGTTCCGAGTTAGCGGTACGCACAGATACGCAGTATTTT.

J is TRBJ1-2 and V is TRBV7-2; unclear D gene. V lost 0 bases to trimming and J lost 2 bases, with 7 bases between them. Looked up from germline, CDR1 is SGHTA and CDR2 is FQGNSA. This CDR3 comprises 14 residues. The CDR3 DNA reads as TGTGCCAGCAGCTTAGCCAGGAGGAACTATGGCTACACCTTC. It translates to CASSLARRNYGYTF.

V usage is TRBV5-1 and J usage is TRBJ2-2; 11 bases map to TRBD2. Germline CDR1 is SGHRS and CDR2 is YFSETQ. CDR3 length: 15 residues. The junction had 7 bases not matched to a gene; V was cut back by 5 bases and J by 7 bases. For the CDR3, the DNA is TGCGCCAGCAGACTACTAGCGGGGGAAGTCGGGGAGCTGTTTTTT. Translating gives CASRLLAGEVGELFF.

The chain has TRBV11-2 and TRBJ1-1, with D unresolved. From germline, CDR1 is SGHAT and CDR2 FQNNGV. CDR3 size: 14 residues. The V and J ends lost 3 bases and 4 bases respectively, with 12 bases between them. The CDR3 DNA reads TGTGCCAGCAGCTTTGCAGGCCGCTCCACTGAAGCTTTCTTT. As protein: CASSFAGRSTEAFF.

The chain uses TRBV28 and TRBJ2-5, with a possible D match to TRBD2 (7 bases). The germline CDR1 and CDR2 sequences are MDHEN and SYDVKM. With 8 bases removed from V and 4 bases from J, the gap between germline ends came to 17 bases. This CDR3 is built from 14 residues. The CDR3 nucleotides read TGTGCCAGCGCGTTATTGGGGGGGCCAGAGACCCAGTACTTC. This sequence encodes CASALLGGPETQYF.

The rearrangement uses TRBV6-5 and TRBJ1-5, with 9 positions matching TRBD1. Unmatched junction bases numbered 8, after V lost 5 bases and J lost 6 bases. Germline CDR1 is MNHEY and CDR2 is SVGAGI. The CDR3 covers 15 residues. The DNA for the CDR3 is TGTGCCAGCAGTACTCGACAGGGGGGAGGTCAGCCCCAGCATTTT. Translation: CASSTRQGGGQPQHF.

The CDR3 region has the DNA TGTGCCAGCAGTTTAAACGGGAGGAGGGGTGAGCAGTTCTTC. Translating gives CASSLNGRRGEQFF. The chain joins TRBV6-2 or TRBV6-3 to TRBJ2-1; 7 positions match TRBD2. CDR1 is MNHEY, CDR2 SVGEGT, per germline. The CDR3 is made up of 14 amino acids. Trimming took 4 bases from V and 9 from J; bases not matched to a gene: 9.

This chain connects TRBV4-2 to TRBJ2-5; 7 positions agree with TRBD2. Per the germline V gene, CDR1 is LGHNA and CDR2 is YNFKEQ. The CDR3 has 14 amino acids. Trimming cost V 1 base and J 3 bases; bases outside gene matches: 2. The DNA of the CDR3 is TGTGCCAGCAGCCAAGGAGGACTAGAAGAGACCCAGTACTTC. It specifies CASSQGGLEETQYF.

This chain links TRBV7-9 with TRBJ1-1; D is undetermined. The germline V and J ends were trimmed by 8 bases and 9 bases, with 16 bases remaining between them. The CDR3 loop spans 12 amino acids. Looked up from germline, CDR1 is SEHNR and CDR2 is FQNEAQ (reference sequence). The CDR3 is CASDTGAEKAFF. In DNA form, the CDR3 reads TGTGCCAGCGATACGGGAGCAGAGAAAGCTTTCTTT.